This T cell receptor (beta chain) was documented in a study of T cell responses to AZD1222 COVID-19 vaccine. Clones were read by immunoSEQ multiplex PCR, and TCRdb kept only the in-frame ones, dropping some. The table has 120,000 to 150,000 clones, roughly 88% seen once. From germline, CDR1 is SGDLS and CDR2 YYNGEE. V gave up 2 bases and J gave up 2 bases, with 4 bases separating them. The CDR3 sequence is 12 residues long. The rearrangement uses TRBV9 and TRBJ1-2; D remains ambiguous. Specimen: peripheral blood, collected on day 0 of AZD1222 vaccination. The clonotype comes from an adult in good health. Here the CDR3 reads CASSVGNYGYTF. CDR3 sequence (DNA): TGTGCCAGCAGCGTTGGGAACTATGGCTACACCTTC.